The 10 T cell receptor beta chains below come from one sample, sequenced in a study of response to subunit inactivated influenza vaccine. MiXCR was run by TCRdb on the RT-PCR reads, yielding one entry per CDR3 protein. The sample has approximately 500,000 distinct CDR3 sequences, 10% to 15% seen once. Here the sequenced sample was PBMCs from blood, taken roughly 47 days after vaccination. These receptors were obtained from a man in his fifties or sixties who received an inactivated influenza vaccine.

The rearrangement joins TRBV2 to TRBJ1-2, with TRBD1 identical over 8 bases. Germline V gene data show CDR1 as SNHLY and CDR2 as FYNNEI. V lost 5 bases and J lost 5; bases outside the gene matches: 7. CDR3 length: 14 residues. The CDR3 sequence is CASSNRDRSYGYTF. As DNA, the CDR3 is TGTGCCAGCAGTAACCGGGACAGGAGTTATGGCTACACCTTC.

This clonotype has more than one count but fewer than ten. This rearrangement joins TRBV7-2 to TRBJ2-3; TRBD2 matches at 11 bases. Germline V CDR1 and CDR2: SGHTA, FQGNSA. The CDR3 totals 17 residues. V lost 0 bases, J lost 1 base, and 3 bases stayed unmatched. CDR3 nucleotide sequence: TGTGCCAGCAGCTTAGCCGGGACTAGCGGCCGCACAGATACGCAGTATTTT. Protein sequence: CASSLAGTSGRTDTQYF.

This chain links TRBV6-1 with TRBJ1-1; D unclear. CDR1 is MNHNS, CDR2 SASEGT, per germline. This CDR3 has 14 amino acids. Trimming took 6 bases from V and 1 from J, leaving 12 bases between them. The CDR3 spells CASSSPDGNTEAFF. CDR3 in DNA: TGTGCCAGCAGCAGCCCTGACGGGAACACTGAAGCTTTCTTT.

The V gene is TRBV12-3 or TRBV12-4, the J gene TRBJ2-2; no clear D gene. The CDR3 is 13 residues long. The V gene lost 6 bases and the J gene lost 7 bases, with 12 bases spanning the gap. The CDR3 spells CASRSLGIGELFF. CDR3 DNA: TGTGCCAGCAGGTCCCTAGGAATCGGGGAGCTGTTTTTT.

This rearrangement joins TRBV20-1 to TRBJ2-3, with D maybe TRBD2 (6 bases). This CDR3 region has 15 residues. Between the trimmed V and J ends, which lost 1 base and 0 bases, there was a span of 11 bases. In germline, CDR1 is DFQATT, CDR2 SNEGSKA (reference sequence). Here the CDR3 reads CSARGLGTSTDTQYF. CDR3 nucleotides: TGCAGTGCTAGAGGATTAGGGACTAGCACAGATACGCAGTATTTT.

The chain employs TRBV5-6 and TRBJ2-1; possible D gene TRBD1, 6 bases. Gene TRBJ2-7 matches the end of the DNA better, so the J call may be wrong. The CDR3 has 15 amino acids. Germline CDR1 is SGHDT and CDR2 is YYEEEE. CDR3 coding DNA: TGTGCCAGCAGCACGATCCGGGACATGTACAATGAGCAGTACTTC. The encoded protein is CASSTIRDMYNEQYF.

The rearrangement uses TRBV30 and TRBJ2-1; possible D gene TRBD1, 5 bases. CDR3 length: 17 residues. Trimming shortened V by 1 base and J by 1 base, and 17 bases separated the two germline ends. Germline-derived CDR1 and CDR2 are GTSNPN and SVGIG (reference sequence). Here the CDR3 reads CAWSGLKIRDSYNEQFF. The CDR3 DNA is TGTGCCTGGAGTGGGTTGAAGATCAGGGATTCCTACAATGAGCAGTTCTTC.

The rearrangement links TRBV10-2 to TRBJ1-1, with unresolved D. Germline values: CDR1 WSHSY, CDR2 SAAADI. V lost 0 bases and J lost 2, with 10 bases in between. The length of the CDR3 is 15 residues. The CDR3 bases are TGCGCCAGCAGTGAGTCGGGAAACAGCAACACTGAAGCTTTCTTT. It is translated as CASSESGNSNTEAFF.

This clonotype came up a few times. The chain uses TRBV6-5 and TRBJ1-2; TRBD1 aligns across 7 bases. The V and J ends lost 5 bases and 7 bases, in that order; junction bases with no gene match: 7. Germline V lookup: CDR1 MNHEY, CDR2 SVGAGI. This CDR3 comprises 13 residues. DNA for the CDR3: TGTGCCAGCAGTAACCGGGACAGTGGTGGCTACACCTTC. It is translated as CASSNRDSGGYTF.

The chain has TRBV9 and TRBJ1-2; D ambiguous. This CDR3 has 16 residues. With 4 bases removed from V and 2 bases from J, the gap between germline ends came to 18 bases. Germline CDR1 is SGDLS and CDR2 is YYNGEE. The CDR3 spells CASSPAPAYLNYGYTF. The CDR3, as DNA: TGTGCCAGCAGCCCAGCCCCAGCTTACTTAAACTATGGCTACACCTTC.